Each of the 19 T cell receptor beta chains below was sequenced from the same sample in a study of tumor-infiltrating lymphocytes in primary liver carcinoma. For blood RNA, unsorted whole blood served as the source, and germline DNA was extracted too. A constant-region primer primed TCR beta cDNA synthesis from about 0.45 ug of total RNA. Libraries for TCR beta were built through three nested multiplex PCR rounds, which together made up a slightly modified ARM-PCR procedure. Running ten to eleven cycles apiece, the first two PCR rounds relied on TRBV1-TRBV30 forward primers together with a C-beta reverse primer. In TCRdb, the multiplex PCR reads were re-called with MiXCR into one record per CDR3 protein. Among 330,000 or so distinct CDR3 sequences listed, about 61% were seen once. Sequenced: peripheral blood. The receptor set was obtained from a man aged 40-55 years with primary liver carcinoma and hepatitis B virus infection.

The chain has TRBV30 and TRBJ2-2; D gene ambiguous. Germline V gene lookup returns CDR1 GTSNPN and CDR2 SVGIG (reference sequence). Trimming removed 3 bases at V and 4 bases at J, with 9 bases between. This CDR3 region has 13 residues. As DNA, the CDR3 is TGTGCCTGGAGGCAGAGCAGCACCGGGGAGCTGTTTTTT. Translated: CAWRQSSTGELFF.

The rearrangement links TRBV28 to TRBJ2-7; 12 bases match TRBD2. Germline lookup yields CDR1 MDHEN and CDR2 SYDVKM. CDR3 length: 14 amino acids. The ends lost 7 bases at V and 5 bases at J; junction bases unmatched: 6. This CDR3 is CASIASGRANEQYF. In nucleotides, the CDR3 is TGTGCCAGCATTGCTAGCGGGAGGGCTAACGAGCAGTACTTC.

This clonotype was found a few times. This sequence may be a read error, since a much larger clone differs from it by one base. The chain couples TRBV29-1 to TRBJ2-5; possibly TRBD1 for D (6 bases). CDR1 and CDR2 from the germline V gene are SQVTM and ANQGSEA. CDR3 length equals 12 residues. CDR3 region: CGVGQIKETQYF. CDR3 nucleotide sequence: TGCGGCGTTGGACAGATTAAAGAGACCCAGTACTTC.

On this clonotype: The junction and the germline gene differ at one end; a read error may be behind it. This CDR3 reads CASSYTGLSNNNEQFF. CDR3 DNA sequence: TGTGCTAGCAGTTACACGGGACTTTCAAATAACAATGAGCAGTTCTTC. V and J are TRBV6-5 and TRBJ2-1; tentatively, D is TRBD2 (6 bases). Germline V gene data show CDR1 as MNHEY and CDR2 as SVGAGI. This CDR3 has 16 amino acids.

About this clonotype: At one boundary the junction diverges from the germline segment, which might be a read error. The chain is built from TRBV11-2 and TRBJ2-1; 8 bases align to TRBD2. CDR1 is SGHAT and CDR2 is FQNNGV in the germline V gene. The CDR3 sequence is 14 residues long. CDR3 protein: CAGSLAGKYDEQFF. The DNA for the CDR3 is TGTGCCGGCAGCTTAGCGGGAAAGTACGATGAGCAGTTCTTC.

Points on this clonotype: The junction shows a germline mismatch at one end, possibly a read error. CDR3 protein: CVISEPRSGTGFYEQYF. In DNA, the CDR3 is TGTGTCATCAGTGAACCGAGATCCGGGACAGGGTTCTACGAGCAGTACTTC. The chain links TRBV10-3 to TRBJ2-7, with 9 bases identical to TRBD1. This CDR3 contains 17 residues. From germline, CDR1 is ENHRY and CDR2 SYGVKD.

The chain uses TRBV5-4 and TRBJ1-2; weak D call: TRBD1 (5 bases). Trimming left V 9 bases short and J 6 bases short, with 24 bases between. The germline V gene has CDR1 SGHNT and CDR2 YYREEE (reference sequence). This CDR3 has 15 residues. CDR3 nucleotide sequence: TGTGCCACTCGATCAGGTCTACAGGAGGAGGATGGCTACACCTTC. It is translated as CATRSGLQEEDGYTF.

Comment on this clonotype: This may arise from a read error, as a much more abundant clone is one base away. The chain has TRBV10-1 and TRBJ2-1; 8 bases agree with TRBD1. Germline loops: CDR1 WNHNN, CDR2 SYGVQD (reference sequence). This CDR3 has 15 residues. DNA of the CDR3: TGCGCCAGCAGTGAGGGACAGGGTCCGGACAATGTGCAGTTCTTC. This gives the protein CASSEGQGPDNVQFF.

This clonotype appeared once. A much bigger clone sits one base away, suggesting this may be a read error. The CDR3 DNA is TGCAGCGTTGGGGCAGGGGGGCGGGAAAAACTGGTTTTT. The encoded protein is CSVGAGGREKLVF. The rearrangement joins TRBV29-1 to TRBJ1-4; 7 bases line up with TRBD1. The CDR3 runs 13 residues. The germline V gene has CDR1 SQVTM and CDR2 ANQGSEA.

This clonotype was counted only a few times. V usage is TRBV5-4 and J usage is TRBJ2-5; 7 nucleotides match TRBD1. CDR3 length equals 15 residues. The V gene's germline CDR1 is SGHNT and CDR2 YYREEE (reference sequence). V shed 4 bases and J 5 bases; nucleotides not matched to a gene: 11. The CDR3 loop reads CASSTRTGSRETQYF. In DNA, the CDR3 is TGTGCCAGCAGCACTAGGACAGGTTCGAGGGAGACCCAGTACTTC. The entire variable domain, with the rest obtained from reference TRBV5-4 and TRBJ2-5, is as follows: ETGVTQSPTHLIKTRGQQVTLRCSSQSGHNTVSWYQQALGQGPQFIFQYYREEENGRGNFPPRFSGLQFPNYSSELNVNALELDDSALYLCASSTRTGSRETQYFGPGTRLLVL.

Remarks on this clonotype: Possible read error: a much larger clone is one base away. V and J are TRBV10-3 and TRBJ1-1; D ambiguous. From germline, CDR1 is ENHRY and CDR2 SYGVKD. This CDR3 is built from 14 residues. As DNA, the CDR3 is TGTACCATCAGCCCTGGAAACGGCGACACTGAAGCTTTCTTT. Protein: CTISPGNGDTEAFF.

This clonotype appeared a few times. The rearrangement uses TRBV11-2 and TRBJ2-3, with D perhaps TRBD1 (6 bases). The CDR3 contains 16 residues. The V gene's germline CDR1 is SGHAT and CDR2 FQNNGV. V was clipped by 8 bases and J by 2 bases, with 20 bases between them. The DNA of the CDR3 is TGTGCCAGCGGCCTAATGGAGACAGGACTCACAGATACGCAGTATTTT. Translation gives CASGLMETGLTDTQYF.

This clonotype was observed a handful of times. A much larger clone lies one base from this, so it may be a read error. Here the CDR3 omits its conserved ending phenylalanine or tryptophan, so a read error is the likely source. The chain employs TRBV6-1 and TRBJ1-6, with TRBD1 matching over 7 bases. The CDR3 covers 15 residues. CDR1 and CDR2 from the germline V gene are MNHNS and SASEGT. V was clipped by 5 bases and J by 4 bases; unmatched bases: 5. The CDR3 is CASSSSGQYNSPLHS. In nucleotides, the CDR3 is TGTGCCAGCAGTTCCTCGGGACAGTATAATTCACCCCTCCACTCT.

Concerning this clonotype itself: An end of the junction differs from the germline gene, which may be a read error. The gene calls are TRBV12-3 or TRBV12-4 and TRBJ2-3, with TRBD1 matching 7 bases. This CDR3 is 14 amino acids long. The CDR3 protein is CANSLQGSTDTQYF. The CDR3 DNA reads as TGTGCCAACAGTCTACAGGGGAGCACAGATACGCAGTATTTT.

About this clonotype itself: A much larger clonotype is one base distant, so this may be a read error. The chain uses TRBV6-2 or TRBV6-3 and TRBJ2-5; TRBD1 agrees at 7 bases. CDR1 MNHEY and CDR2 SVGEGT come from the germline V gene. This CDR3 spans 15 amino acids. V gave up 6 bases and J gave up 2 bases; unmatched junction bases: 9. This CDR3 is CASSSWTGVQETQYF. As DNA, the CDR3 is TGTGCCAGCAGCTCCTGGACAGGAGTACAAGAGACCCAGTACTTC.

With regard to this clonotype: One end of the junction does not line up with germline, which may come from a read error. This chain uses TRBV11-2 with TRBJ2-3; tentative D call: TRBD2 (6 bases). Germline CDR1 SGHAT, CDR2 FQNNGV. The CDR3 extends over 14 amino acids. This chain's CDR3 is CASSLVGGSDTQYF. The CDR3 DNA follows: TGTGCCAGCAGCTTAGTGGGAGGCTCAGATACACAGTATTTT.

V and J are TRBV11-2 and TRBJ1-6, with 7 bases lining up with TRBD1. The CDR3 spans 16 residues. J was trimmed by 7 bases and V by 7 bases; bases with no gene match: 13. Per germline, CDR1 SGHAT and CDR2 FQNNGV. The CDR3 DNA follows: TGTGCCAGCAACCCTGGGACAGAGACCCCAAATTCACCCCTCCACTTT. It encodes CASNPGTETPNSPLHF.

The chain is built from TRBV5-1 and TRBJ2-1; D ambiguous. Germline CDR1 and CDR2: SGHRS and YFSETQ. Deletions cut 0 bases from V and 3 bases from J, with 10 bases between. The CDR3 extends over 15 amino acids. As DNA, the CDR3 is TGCGCCAGCAGCTTGGGTACCGGAAACTACAATGAGCAGTTCTTC. Translated: CASSLGTGNYNEQFF.

Comment on this clonotype: A much larger clone differs by one base, so this may be a read error. The chain joins TRBV6-6 to TRBJ2-2, with D perhaps TRBD1 (6 bases). This CDR3 is 13 amino acids long. Per the germline V gene, CDR1 is MNHNY and CDR2 is SVGAGI (reference sequence). In DNA, the CDR3 is TGTGCCAGCAGCAGGACAGCCACCGGGGAGCCGTTTTTT. This gives the protein CASSRTATGEPFF.